The following is a T cell receptor beta chain sequence with its context. Its matching antigen is unknown. Germline-derived CDR1 and CDR2 are LGHDT and YNNKEL (reference sequence). V shed 0 bases, J shed 5 bases, and the junction held 9 bases outside the gene matches. This CDR3 spans 17 amino acids. This sample was included in a study of CD8 T cells in Susac syndrome. For the study at large: Within the group of sequenced Susac syndrome patients, 5 or 6 had active disease and about eight were in remission. Blood was drawn from Susac syndrome patients while they were therapy-naive, on corticosteroids, or on intravenous immunoglobulin alone.

General study points: CD4+ T cell repertoires in Susac syndrome exhibited no evidence of clonal expansion.

Roughly 0.45 to 1 ug RNA was reverse transcribed with random hexamers. TCR beta CDR3 was amplified by immunoSEQ multiplex PCR. This amplification extended across 54 Vbeta and 13 Jbeta segments. TCRdb itself ran the immunoSEQ multiplex PCR reads through MiXCR, one entry per CDR3 protein. Seen here are about 180,000 distinct CDR3 sequences, roughly 94% observed once, and the top ten hold roughly 0.12%. The clonotype was recovered from a human donor with Susac syndrome. The V and J genes are TRBV3-1 and TRBJ2-5; TRBD2 matches 10 bases. Sequencing was done on a sample of CD4+ T cells from PBMCs. The CDR3 DNA reads TGTGCCAGCAGCCAAGAGTCCTCGGGACTAGCGAGTGAGACCCAGTACTTC. It encodes CASSQESSGLASETQYF.